Listed below are T cell receptor beta chains from one sample, sequenced in a study of T cell responses to AZD1222 COVID-19 vaccine. Assay: immunoSEQ multiplex PCR; the TCRdb copy retains only in-frame clones and omits some. The repertoire includes 90,000 to 120,000 clones, 89% of them detected once, and 6.5% to 8% sits in the top ten. The source was peripheral blood, collected on day 0 of AZD1222 vaccination. The receptors stem from an adult in good health. CDR3s include the opening cysteine and the closing phenylalanine or tryptophan.

v_gene	j_gene	CDR3aa
TRBV2	TRBJ2-7	CATRPLAGGSIEQYF
TRBV3-1/TRBV3-2	TRBJ2-7	CASSQGLAGGSEQYF
TRBV28	TRBJ1-1	CASRLNTEAFF
TRBV27	TRBJ2-7	CASSSPRGEQYF
TRBV29-1	TRBJ2-7	CSVWTDRTYEQYF
TRBV6-5	TRBJ1-4	CASKTATNEKLFF
TRBV6-5	TRBJ1-6	CASSSRDPPNSPLHF
TRBV7-9	TRBJ1-1	CASSSQGEPEAFF
TRBV30	TRBJ2-7	CAWRYHPGQASYEQYF
TRBV3-1/TRBV3-2	TRBJ2-2	CASSQEGTTNTGELFF
TRBV5-1	TRBJ2-2	CASSPIPTKGELFF
TRBV27	TRBJ1-2	CASSPYLPGQGMGYTF
TRBV7-9	TRBJ2-3	CASSLRRATRAEDTQYF
TRBV5-1	TRBJ2-2	CASRLNTGELFF
TRBV7-2	TRBJ2-7	CASRTSGVGSYEQYF
TRBV5-5	TRBJ2-7	CATARVGGLAGNSYEQYF
TRBV15	TRBJ2-5	CATSSRSRGETQYF
TRBV28	TRBJ1-1	CASSVLNTEAFF
TRBV28	TRBJ1-1	CASQGAGRLAFF
TRBV2	TRBJ1-5	CASSDGSGGEQPQHF
TRBV2	TRBJ2-2	CASRPPGSGRGLFF
TRBV24-1	TRBJ2-5	CATSDPGQGAGETQYF
TRBV18	TRBJ2-6	CASLSGGGLAGAGGANVLTF
TRBV28	TRBJ1-3	CASSPRGTAGNTIYF
TRBV12-3/TRBV12-4	TRBJ2-2	CASTRTSTGELFF
TRBV6-1	TRBJ1-6	CASSASDALYNSPLHF
TRBV7-8	TRBJ2-5	CASSLAATSQETQYF
TRBV29-1	TRBJ2-3	CSARQGQVDTQYF
TRBV9	TRBJ1-2	CASSVEGGTGYTF
TRBV7-3	TRBJ2-6	CASSLNGRVSGANVLTF
TRBV5-1	TRBJ2-3	CASSPRTGGDSTDTQYF
TRBV19	TRBJ1-2	CASSLGTGVGYTF
TRBV9	TRBJ1-2	CASSVGGGLNYGYTF
TRBV7-9	TRBJ2-3	CASSGRTDPSTDTQYF
TRBV7-8	TRBJ2-3	CASSRTGGASSGATDTQYF
TRBV19	TRBJ2-7	CASRADSRYEQYF
TRBV12-5	TRBJ2-2	CASGLAGGGGGELFF
TRBV7-9	TRBJ1-6	CASSKRGGMNSPLHF
TRBV6-5	TRBJ2-1	CASTAGGSYNEQFF
TRBV27	TRBJ2-7	CASKGGSGNSYEQYF
TRBV11-1	TRBJ1-1	CASSHPAQGPYTEAFF
TRBV19	TRBJ2-1	CASSFLGTGNEQFF
TRBV27	TRBJ2-4	CASSLEPGTSVQYF
TRBV23-1	TRBJ1-6	CASSQSSCQADHRNSPLHF
TRBV7-9	TRBJ1-1	CASSQQGDTEAFF